The 7 T cell receptor beta chains presented below share a single source sample, sequenced in a study of cytomegalovirus exposure and HLA in healthy donors (dated by TCRdb to about 2017). The library was obtained by the immunoSEQ multiplex PCR assay. The multiplex PCR relied on a mix of 60 forward primers for TCR Vbeta segments and 13 reverse primers for TCR Jbeta segments. TCRdb provides this immuneACCESS table in a form limited to in-frame rearrangements. Some clones are lacking; in checked studies, under half of them reflect an unresolved V gene, and why the rest are absent is not known. The sample data list about 180,000 clones, and roughly 84% of these were observed just once. The top ten hold around 1% of the sample. What was sequenced was PBMCs. The receptors originated from a man younger than 45 in good health and CMV-seronegative.

The chain uses TRBV30 and TRBJ1-2, with D perhaps TRBD1 (6 bases). Germline CDR1 GTSNPN, CDR2 SVGIG (reference sequence). Trimming cost V 0 bases and J 6 bases, with 11 bases left between them. The CDR3 is made up of 13 amino acids. The DNA of the CDR3 is TGTGCCTGGAGTGTACCAGGGGAGAATGGCTACACCTTC. It yields the protein CAWSVPGENGYTF. The complete variable domain, with remaining parts taken from reference TRBV30 and TRBJ1-2, reads SQTIHQWPATLVQPVGSPLSLECTVEGTSNPNLYWYRQAAGRGLQLLFYSVGIGQISSEVPQNLSASRPQDRQFILSSKKLLLSDSGFYLCAWSVPGENGYTFGSGTRLTVV.

The genes are TRBV9 and TRBJ2-1, with 11 bases fitting TRBD2. CDR3 length: 18 residues. Germline assignment: CDR1 SGDLS and CDR2 YYNGEE. With V trimmed by 0 bases and J by 0 bases, 5 bases remained unmatched. This CDR3 is CASSVGLAGGSSYNEQFF. CDR3 DNA sequence: TGTGCCAGCAGCGTAGGCCTAGCGGGGGGCAGCTCCTACAATGAGCAGTTCTTC.

This clone occurred once. This chain links TRBV30 with TRBJ1-1, with D possibly being TRBD1 (5 bases). The V gene's germline CDR1 is GTSNPN and CDR2 SVGIG (reference sequence). The V end lost 0 bases, the J end lost 3 bases, and 17 bases lay between the germline ends. This CDR3 has 16 amino acids. CDR3 sequence: CAWSVHFNSRDTEAFF. The CDR3 DNA follows: TGTGCCTGGAGTGTACATTTTAACTCCAGGGACACTGAAGCTTTCTTT.

This clone was counted a single time. The chain recombines TRBV7-6 with TRBJ2-3; possibly TRBD1 for D (5 bases). V was cut by 4 bases and J by 6 bases, with 11 bases left in between. The germline CDR1 and CDR2 sequences are SGHVS and FNYEAQ. This CDR3 is built from 13 residues. The CDR3 protein is CASSSRVRDTQYF. DNA of the CDR3: TGTGCCAGCAGCTCCAGGGTGCGGGATACGCAGTATTTT.

The V and J genes are TRBV6-5 and TRBJ1-1; D uncertain. Germline loops: CDR1 MNHEY, CDR2 SVGAGI. V lost 6 bases to trimming and J lost 4 bases, with 6 bases between them. There are 11 residues in the CDR3. The CDR3 DNA follows: TGTGCCAGCAGAGGAGGCACTGAAGCTTTCTTT. It is translated as CASRGGTEAFF.

The J gene is TRBJ1-4, the V gene TRBV7-8; 7 bases line up with TRBD1. The CDR3 runs to 13 residues. V dropped 5 bases and J dropped 8; count of bases not matched to a gene: 5. CDR1 is SGHVS and CDR2 is FQNEAQ in the germline V gene. The CDR3, as DNA: TGTGCCAGCAGCGACCGGGACAGAGAAAAACTGTTTTTT. Translated, it gives CASSDRDREKLFF. The entire variable domain, with the rest obtained from reference TRBV7-8 and TRBJ1-4, is as follows: GAGVSQSPRYKVAKRGQDVALRCDPISGHVSLFWYQQALGQGPEFLTYFQNEAQLDKSGLPSDRFFAERPEGSVSTLKIQRTQQEDSAVYLCASSDRDREKLFFGSGTQLSVL.

V is TRBV10-3 and J is TRBJ1-1; weak D call: TRBD1 (6 bases). The CDR3 is 15 amino acids. The germline V gene has CDR1 ENHRY and CDR2 SYGVKD. The germline V and J ends were trimmed by 0 bases and 4 bases, with 12 bases remaining between them. CDR3 in DNA: TGTGCCATCAGTGAGTCACCAGGGGTGGTCACTGAAGCTTTCTTT. This translates into CAISESPGVVTEAFF.